The rows below give T cell receptor beta chains drawn from one sample of a study of CD8+CD57+ T cells in acquired aplastic anemia. TCRdb re-analysed the reads in MiXCR, keeping a single row per CDR3 protein. The sample shows about 200,000 distinct CDR3 sequences, less than 75% of them seen only once. The sequenced sample was sorted CD4+, CD8+, or CD8+CD57+ T cells (not recorded which) from PBMCs. These receptors were collected from a human donor with aplastic anemia. CDR3s include the opening cysteine and the closing phenylalanine or tryptophan.

J gene | V gene | CDR3 protein
TRBJ2-3 | TRBV4-3 | CASSQPQGPASTDTQYF
TRBJ1-1 | TRBV10-1 | CASSDGSAGDGAEAFF
TRBJ2-2 | TRBV2 | CASSEVPPNTEELFF
TRBJ1-2 | TRBV7-2 | CASSLEPGQGRVYGYTF
TRBJ1-1 | TRBV12-3/TRBV12-4 | CASSLKSSVNTEAFF
TRBJ2-5 | TRBV10-1 | CASSELSEETQYF
TRBJ2-3 | TRBV20-1 | CSARIADSSTDTQYF
TRBJ2-1 | TRBV19 | CASSIGTSGYNEQFF
TRBJ2-1 | TRBV20-1 | CSARDLGVRGNEQFF
TRBJ1-1 | TRBV15 | CATSRAFSGVSTEAFF
TRBJ1-5 | TRBV30 | CAWKGKLGQPQHF
TRBJ1-3 | TRBV2 | CASKPKSGPGNTIYF
TRBJ2-7 | TRBV19 | CASSINVGTGGGEQYF
TRBJ2-1 | TRBV29-1 | CSVEGIGLATPYNEQFF
TRBJ2-5 | TRBV10-3 | CAIKEVGGQETQYF
TRBJ1-6 | TRBV7-2 | CASSLTQAAKGSPLHF
TRBJ1-1 | TRBV7-2 | CASSLQRTTEAFF
TRBJ2-1 | TRBV7-6 | CASSLALGGEQFF
TRBJ2-1 | TRBV9 | CASSLRVEIYNEQFF
TRBJ2-7 | TRBV12-3/TRBV12-4 | CASTTTAREQYF
TRBJ2-7 | TRBV7-8 | CASSPSSSLSYEQYF
TRBJ1-1 | TRBV6-1 | CASGQSENTEAFF
TRBJ1-3 | TRBV29-1 | CSVAPSSGNTIYF
TRBJ2-1 | TRBV12-3/TRBV12-4 | CASSLSGLAGLREYNEQFF
TRBJ2-5 | TRBV12-5 | CASGWLPPGPRGRF